This is a list of T cell receptor beta chains from one sample in a study of cytomegalovirus exposure and HLA in healthy donors. Only in-frame clones appear in the TCRdb table, and some are missing; sequencing was by immunoSEQ multiplex PCR. The sample has 160,000 or so clones, 65% to 90% seen once. Source material: PBMCs. The receptors were sampled from a woman between 18 and 30 years old in good health and CMV-seronegative. The CDR3 runs from the conserved cysteine through the conserved F or W. D genes are given only for firm matches. The size of a clone is reported for some rows only, either as once, few or many, or as a class for expanded clones.

NA,TRBJ2-7,TRBV20-1,NA,TGCAGTGCTAGAACGGCCTACGAGCAGTACTTC,CSARTAYEQYF
TRBD1,TRBJ1-1,TRBV7-2,NA,TGTGCCAGCAGCTTCCGGGACAGGGATCGCGCTTTCTTT,CASSFRDRDRAFF
NA,TRBJ1-1,TRBV7-9,NA,TGTTCCAGCAGCGTATCGACAGGGAACACTGAAGCTTTCTTT,CSSSVSTGNTEAFF
NA,TRBJ2-7,TRBV11-1,NA,TGTGCCAGCAGCTTGGCCGGGACTTCTTCCCTCGAGCAGTACTTC,CASSLAGTSSLEQYF
TRBD2,TRBJ2-7,TRBV5-1,NA,TGCGCCAGCAGCTTCCAGCGGGAGAGCGACGAGCAGTACTTC,CASSFQRESDEQYF
TRBD2,TRBJ2-3,TRBV2,NA,TGTGCCAGCAGTGAACGGACTAGCGGGGGGGCACGTACAGATACGCAGTATTTT,CASSERTSGGARTDTQYF
NA,TRBJ2-3,TRBV7-9,NA,TGTGCCAGCAGCCTAGAGGCGGGCACAGATACGCAGTATTTT,CASSLEAGTDTQYF
TRBD2,TRBJ2-3,TRBV14,NA,TGTGCCAGCAGCCAAGGACTAGCGGGAGGGACGCAGTATTTT,CASSQGLAGGTQYF
TRBD2,TRBJ2-3,TRBV6-4,NA,TGTGCCAGCAGTGACTCCGGGACTAGCGGGGTAGATACGCAGTATTTT,CASSDSGTSGVDTQYF
NA,TRBJ2-7,TRBV2,NA,TGTGCCAGCGAGGAAATGGGTCTAGGCGAGCAGTACTTC,CASEEMGLGEQYF
TRBD1,TRBJ2-7,TRBV28,NA,TGTGCCAGCGGCGTACAGGGGATAGACGAGCAGTACTTC,CASGVQGIDEQYF
NA,TRBJ2-2,TRBV6-4,many,TGTGCCAGCAGTGAGAAAGGGGGCACCGGGGAGCTGTTTTTT,CASSEKGGTGELFF
TRBD2,TRBJ2-7,TRBV6-5,few,TGTGCCAGCAGTTACCGGGGGCTAGCGGGCAGCGAGCAGTACTTC,CASSYRGLAGSEQYF
TRBD1,TRBJ1-1,TRBV2,NA,TGTGCCAGCAGCCAATACAGGGGTGTTATGAACACTGAAGCTTTCTTT,CASSQYRGVMNTEAFF
NA,TRBJ2-3,TRBV5-1,once,TGCGCCAGCAGCTTGGTATCGGATACGCAGTATTTT,CASSLVSDTQYF
NA,TRBJ1-3,TRBV10-3,NA,TGTGCCATCCAAGGGGACATATTTGGAAACACCATATATTTT,CAIQGDIFGNTIYF
NA,TRBJ1-1,TRBV6-6,NA,TGTGCCAGCAGGCCCGATCTGGGAGGAGATGAAGCTTTCTTT,CASRPDLGGDEAFF
NA,TRBJ1-3,TRBV7-6,NA,TGTGCCAGCAGCTTGACAGCCGGAAACACCATATATTTT,CASSLTAGNTIYF
NA,TRBJ1-5,TRBV30,NA,TGTGCCTGGAGTTCCGGGACACCTCCTCAGCCCCAGCATTTT,CAWSSGTPPQPQHF
NA,TRBJ2-2,TRBV4-1,once,TGCGCCAGCAGCCAAGAGATCACCAGGCCGGGGGAGCTGTTTTTT,CASSQEITRPGELFF
NA,TRBJ1-4,TRBV7-9,NA,TGTGCCAGCAGCACCGGCCGCAGACTTGAACTGTTTTTT,CASSTGRRLELFF
NA,TRBJ2-7,TRBV27,NA,TGTGCCAGCAGTTTAAGGCTAGCCCTCTCCTACGAGCAGTACTTC,CASSLRLALSYEQYF
TRBD1,TRBJ2-7,TRBV6-6,NA,TGTGCCAGCAACCAAGGACAGGGGGCATCGTACGAGCAGTACTTC,CASNQGQGASYEQYF
TRBD1,TRBJ1-1,TRBV11-1,NA,TGTGCCAGCAGGTCGACAGGGTTCGCCACTGAAGCTTTCTTT,CASRSTGFATEAFF